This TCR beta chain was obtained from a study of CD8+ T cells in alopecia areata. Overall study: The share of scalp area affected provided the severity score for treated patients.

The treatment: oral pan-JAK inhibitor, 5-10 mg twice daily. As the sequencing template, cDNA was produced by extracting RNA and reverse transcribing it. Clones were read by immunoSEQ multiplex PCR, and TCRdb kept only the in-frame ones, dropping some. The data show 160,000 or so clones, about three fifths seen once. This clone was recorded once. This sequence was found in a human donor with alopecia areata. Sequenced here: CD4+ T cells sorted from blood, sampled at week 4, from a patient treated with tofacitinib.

CDR3 sequence reads: CATGDRGSYGYTF. The CDR3 bases are TGTGCCACCGGGGACAGGGGATCCTATGGCTACACCTTC. The gene calls are TRBV15 and TRBJ1-2; 10 positions agree with TRBD1. CDR1 LNHNV and CDR2 YYDKDF come from the germline V gene (reference sequence). This CDR3 is 13 amino acids long. V dropped 8 bases and J dropped 4; count of bases not matched to a gene: 4.